This T cell receptor beta chain was profiled in a study of blood T cell repertoires in COVID-19. There are 14 residues in the CDR3. Germline V gene sequence: CDR1 MNHEY, CDR2 SMNVEV (reference sequence). V gave up 5 bases and J gave up 4 bases; unmatched junction bases: 5. As handled by the study authors: Reference gene primer amplification yielded estimated nucleated cell counts. The repertoire was sequenced with immunoSEQ multiplex PCR; TCRdb's copy has only in-frame clones and lacks some. V, J and clone size are those of that table, while D and trimming were read from the DNA. Among some 210,000 clones, 89% were seen once, and the ten largest hold less than 7.5%.

The chain employs TRBV27 and TRBJ2-1; 7 bases agree with TRBD2. The sequence derives from a man aged 55 to 70 who had recovered from COVID-19. Specimen: peripheral blood. CDR3 sequence: CASSPGLPYNEQFF. In DNA, the CDR3 is TGTGCCAGCAGTCCGGGACTACCGTACAATGAGCAGTTCTTC.